The 23 T cell receptor beta chains below come from one sample, sequenced in a study of blood T cell repertoires in COVID-19. Produced via immunoSEQ multiplex PCR; TCRdb's table is partial and in-frame only. The data contain approximately 230,000 clones, 88% of them seen just once; the ten biggest clones take up over 1.3%. The sequenced material came from peripheral blood. These receptors were taken from a man aged 80 or over with acute or convalescent COVID-19.

CDR3 sequence reads: CASRRTGTGELFF. The DNA of the CDR3 is TGTGCCAGCAGACGGACAGGGACCGGGGAGCTGTTTTTT. The chain uses TRBV6-4 and TRBJ2-2; TRBD1 matches 8 bases. This CDR3 comprises 13 residues. The trim removed 6 bases at V and 5 bases at J, leaving 2 bases unmatched. The germline V gene has CDR1 MRHNA and CDR2 SNTAGT.

V is TRBV6-6 and J is TRBJ1-1, with D hard to call. The CDR3 runs 15 residues. Trimming stripped 0 bases from V and 2 bases from J, with 10 bases between. Germline lookup yields CDR1 MNHNY and CDR2 SVGAGI (reference sequence). The CDR3 DNA reads TGTGCCAGCAGTTACTCAAGAGGCAGCAACACTGAAGCTTTCTTT. It translates to CASSYSRGSNTEAFF.

The chain recombines TRBV2 with TRBJ1-6, with TRBD1 as a possible D gene (6 bases). V lost 6 bases and J 5 bases, leaving 8 bases between the germline ends. Germline CDR1 SNHLY, CDR2 FYNNEI. This CDR3 is 13 amino acids long. The CDR3 protein is CASRRTDNSPLHF. CDR3 bases: TGTGCCAGCAGAAGGACAGATAATTCACCCCTCCACTTT.

The J gene is TRBJ2-5, the V gene TRBV3-1 (or the pseudogene TRBV3-2); D gene ambiguous. The CDR3 is 11 amino acids. V lost 6 bases and J 3 bases, leaving 5 bases between the germline ends. CDR1 is LGHDT, CDR2 YNNKEL, per germline (reference sequence). The CDR3 here is CASSLKETQYF. The CDR3 DNA is TGTGCCAGCAGTCTAAAAGAGACCCAGTACTTC.

The chain recombines TRBV28 with TRBJ1-5, with a weak D call TRBD1 (6 bases). V shed 0 bases and J shed 0 bases, with 6 bases lying between them. CDR1 is MDHEN, CDR2 SYDVKM, per germline. This CDR3 has 15 amino acids. The CDR3 loop reads CASSLWDSSNQPQHF. The CDR3 DNA is TGTGCCAGCAGTTTATGGGACAGTAGCAATCAGCCCCAGCATTTT.

The chain combines TRBV7-2 with TRBJ2-5; D is perhaps TRBD1 (6 bases). The germline V and J ends were trimmed by 0 bases and 4 bases, with 12 bases remaining between them. From germline, CDR1 is SGHTA and CDR2 FQGNSA. This CDR3 contains 15 residues. CDR3 sequence: CASSLAVGDIETQYF. Here the CDR3 DNA reads TGTGCCAGCAGCTTAGCCGTCGGGGACATAGAGACCCAGTACTTC.

This clone was observed a single time. The chain links TRBV2 to TRBJ1-2; no definite D call. V shed 1 base and J shed 1 base, with 7 bases lying between them. The CDR3 runs to 14 residues. From germline, CDR1 is SNHLY and CDR2 FYNNEI. The CDR3, as DNA: TGTGCCAGCAGTGAAGGGTCGGGTAACTATGGCTACACCTTC. Translated: CASSEGSGNYGYTF.

To note about this clone: An end of the junction differs from the germline gene, which may be a read error. V and J are TRBV28 and TRBJ2-2; 8 positions match TRBD2. Germline values: CDR1 MDHEN, CDR2 SYDVKM. The CDR3 has 14 amino acids. The CDR3 spells CASRISGNAGELFF. The CDR3 bases are TGTGCCAGCAGAATTAGCGGGAACGCCGGGGAGCTGTTTTTT.

The V call is TRBV24-1, the J call TRBJ2-5; the D is unclear. Germline lookup yields CDR1 KGHDR and CDR2 SFDVKD. The CDR3 has 13 amino acids. V was clipped by 5 bases and J by 1 base, with 7 bases between them. For the CDR3, the DNA is TGTGCCACCAGTGGAGCCGCCCAAGAGACCCAGTACTTC. This codes for CATSGAAQETQYF.

This rearrangement joins TRBV5-1 to TRBJ2-1, with 13 bases lining up with TRBD2. This CDR3 spans 16 amino acids. V was pared by 3 bases and J by 8 bases, with 8 bases of the junction left unmatched. The germline V gene encodes CDR1 SGHRS and CDR2 YFSETQ. DNA for the CDR3: TGCGCCAGCAGCTCGGCTACTAGCGGGAGGGCCTATGAGCAGTTCTTC. Its protein product is CASSSATSGRAYEQFF.

The chain uses TRBV5-6 and TRBJ2-5; weak D call: TRBD2 (5 bases). The CDR3 consists of 14 residues. V gave up 4 bases and J gave up 6 bases, with 16 bases separating them. Germline values: CDR1 SGHDT, CDR2 YYEEEE. The CDR3 nucleotides read TGTGCCAGCAGCGGGTTGGGGAGCAGGAAGACCCAGTACTTC. As protein: CASSGLGSRKTQYF. Variable domain in full (rest from reference TRBV5-6 and TRBJ2-5): DAGVTQSPTHLIKTRGQQVTLRCSPKSGHDTVSWYQQALGQGPQFIFQYYEEEERQRGNFPDRFSGHQFPNYSSELNVNALLLGDSALYLCASSGLGSRKTQYFGPGTRLLVL.

The chain is built from TRBV7-6 and TRBJ2-2; D is unresolved. The germline V gene encodes CDR1 SGHVS and CDR2 FNYEAQ. CDR3 length equals 13 residues. V was clipped by 5 bases and J by 6 bases, with 10 bases between them. The chain's CDR3 is CASSLTSAGELFF. In DNA, the CDR3 is TGTGCCAGCAGCCTCACTTCGGCCGGGGAGCTGTTTTTT. Complete variable domain (other parts from reference TRBV7-6 and TRBJ2-2): GAGVSQSPRYKVTKRGQDVALRCDPISGHVSLYWYRQALGQGPEFLTYFNYEAQQDKSGLPNDRFSAERPEGSISTLTIQRTEQRDSAMYRCASSLTSAGELFFGEGSRLTVL.

The chain links TRBV3-1 (or the pseudogene TRBV3-2) to TRBJ1-1; D ambiguous. The V gene lost 0 bases and the J gene lost 2 bases, with 13 bases spanning the gap. Germline CDR1 and CDR2: LGHDT and YNNKEL (reference sequence). The CDR3 consists of 16 residues. The CDR3 sequence: CASSQDPGGINTEAFF. The CDR3 DNA is TGTGCCAGCAGCCAAGATCCTGGAGGGATCAACACTGAAGCTTTCTTT.

Only a few counts were recorded for this clone. The chain employs TRBV12-5 and TRBJ2-2; D ambiguous. This CDR3 region has 12 residues. Trimming removed 6 bases from V and 3 bases from J, with 5 bases in between. The germline CDR1 and CDR2 sequences are LGHNT and FRNRAP. Written as DNA, the CDR3 is TGTGCTAGTGGCCCCGACACCGGGGAGCTGTTTTTT. Protein sequence: CASGPDTGELFF.

V gene TRBV5-6 combines with J gene TRBJ2-1; TRBD1 matches at 8 bases. The CDR3 consists of 12 residues. V shed 5 bases, J shed 12 bases, and the junction held 7 bases outside the gene matches. Germline-derived CDR1 and CDR2 are SGHDT and YYEEEE. CDR3 in amino acids: CASRTGQGAQFF. CDR3 DNA: TGTGCCAGCAGAACCGGACAGGGTGCGCAGTTCTTC.

The chain uses TRBV25-1 and TRBJ2-1; 7 bases fit TRBD2. This CDR3 region has 14 residues. The junction had 11 bases not matched to a gene; V was cut back by 7 bases and J by 8 bases. Germline loops: CDR1 MGHDK, CDR2 SYGVNS. In DNA, the CDR3 is TGTGCCAGCAACGGGACTGGCGGGGGTCATGAGCAGTTCTTC. Translation: CASNGTGGGHEQFF.

The chain carries TRBV19 and TRBJ1-5, with D tentatively TRBD1 (5 bases). V was trimmed by 2 bases and J by 7 bases, leaving 15 bases between them. CDR1 is LNHDA, CDR2 SQIVND, per germline (reference sequence). This CDR3 has 15 residues. The CDR3 DNA follows: TGTGCCAGTAGTATATATTGGTCAGGGAGGCAGCCCCAGCATTTT. Translated: CASSIYWSGRQPQHF.

This chain joins TRBV6-5 and TRBJ2-5; TRBD2 agrees at 8 bases. The germline CDR1 and CDR2 sequences are MNHEY and SVGAGI. The ends lost 6 bases at V and 5 bases at J; junction bases unmatched: 8. The CDR3 is 14 residues long. The DNA of the CDR3 is TGTGCCAGCAGCACGGGAGGGGCCGGGGAGACCCAGTACTTC. This gives the protein CASSTGGAGETQYF.

The chain carries TRBV23-1 and TRBJ2-1; 7 bases fit TRBD1. TRBV23-1 is flagged as an ORF with uncertain function. V dropped 6 bases and J dropped 6; count of bases not matched to a gene: 2. The CDR3 is made up of 12 amino acids. CDR3 in amino acids: CASRDRVNEQFF. The CDR3 DNA sequence: TGCGCCAGCAGAGACAGGGTCAATGAGCAGTTCTTC.

This clone was counted a single time. CDR3 bases: TGTGCCAGCAGCTCACAGGGATACTCACCCCTCCACTTT. Its protein is CASSSQGYSPLHF. This chain joins TRBV7-2 and TRBJ1-6; TRBD1 might be the D (6 bases). The CDR3 is 13 residues long. Trimming stripped 4 bases from V and 10 bases from J, with 11 bases between. The V gene's germline CDR1 is SGHTA and CDR2 FQGNSA. Full variable domain (remainder filled in from reference TRBV7-2 and TRBJ1-6): GAGVSQSPSNKVTEKGKDVELRCDPISGHTALYWYRQSLGQGLEFLIYFQGNSAPDKSGLPSDRFSAERTGGSVSTLTIQRTQQEDSAVYLCASSSQGYSPLHFGNGTRLTVT.

The chain couples TRBV9 to TRBJ2-3; 10 bases map to TRBD2. Germline assignment: CDR1 SGDLS and CDR2 YYNGEE. CDR3 length: 16 amino acids. Unmatched junction bases numbered 5, after V lost 4 bases and J lost 0 bases. CDR3 region: CASSLSGGVSTDTQYF. The CDR3, as DNA: TGTGCCAGCAGCTTAAGCGGGGGGGTTAGCACAGATACGCAGTATTTT.

Regarding this clone: Other nucleotide sequences in the sample specify the same CDR3. V is TRBV20-1 and J is TRBJ1-1; no clear D gene. Between the trimmed V and J ends, which lost 3 bases and 2 bases, there was a span of 7 bases. Germline V gene lookup returns CDR1 DFQATT and CDR2 SNEGSKA (reference sequence). The CDR3 extends over 12 amino acids. CDR3 bases: TGCAGTGCTAGTTCCCTCAACACTGAAGCTTTCTTT. This translates into CSASSLNTEAFF.

The V and J genes are TRBV28 and TRBJ1-2, with 7 bases that match TRBD1. Germline CDR1 and CDR2: MDHEN and SYDVKM. Germline trimming cut 5 bases from V and 7 bases from J; bases unmatched to any gene: 10. This CDR3 has 14 amino acids. This chain's CDR3 is CASSPGQLISGYTF. In nucleotides, the CDR3 is TGTGCCAGCAGTCCGGGACAGCTTATCTCTGGCTACACCTTC.